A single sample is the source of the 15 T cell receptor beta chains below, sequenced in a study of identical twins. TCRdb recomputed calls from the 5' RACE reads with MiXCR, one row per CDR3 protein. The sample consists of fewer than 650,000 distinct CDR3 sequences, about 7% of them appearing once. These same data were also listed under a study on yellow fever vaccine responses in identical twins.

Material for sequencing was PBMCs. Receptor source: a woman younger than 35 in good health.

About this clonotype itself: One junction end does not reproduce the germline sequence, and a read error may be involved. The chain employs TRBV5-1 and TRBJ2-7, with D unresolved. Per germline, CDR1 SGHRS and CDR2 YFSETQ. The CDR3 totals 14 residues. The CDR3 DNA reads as TGCGCCAGCAGCTTGCAGGTCCCCTCCGACGAGCAGTACTTC. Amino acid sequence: CASSLQVPSDEQYF.

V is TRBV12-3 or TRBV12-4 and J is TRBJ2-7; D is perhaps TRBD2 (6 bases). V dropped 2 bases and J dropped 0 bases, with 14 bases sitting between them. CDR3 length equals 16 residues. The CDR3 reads CASSLISGRSSYEQYF. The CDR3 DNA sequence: TGTGCCAGCAGTTTAATTAGCGGCCGAAGCTCCTACGAGCAGTACTTC.

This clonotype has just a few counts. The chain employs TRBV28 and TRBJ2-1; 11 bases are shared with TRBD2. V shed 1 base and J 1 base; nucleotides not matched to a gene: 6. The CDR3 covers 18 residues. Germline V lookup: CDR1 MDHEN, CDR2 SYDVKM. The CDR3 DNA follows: TGTGCCAGCAGTTTATTTGGGGCTAGCGGGGGGTCCTACAATGAGCAGTTCTTC. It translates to CASSLFGASGGSYNEQFF.

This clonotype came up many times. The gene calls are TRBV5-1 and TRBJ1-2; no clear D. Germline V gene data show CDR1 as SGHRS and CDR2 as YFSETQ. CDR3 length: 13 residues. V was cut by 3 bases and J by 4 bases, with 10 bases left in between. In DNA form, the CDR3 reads TGCGCCAGCAGCTCGGACGGAGGCTATGGCTACACCTTC. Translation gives CASSSDGGYGYTF. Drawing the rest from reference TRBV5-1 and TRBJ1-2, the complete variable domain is KAGVTQTPRYLIKTRGQQVTLSCSPISGHRSVSWYQQTPGQGLQFLFEYFSETQRNKGNFPGRFSGRQFSNSRSEMNVSTLELGDSALYLCASSSDGGYGYTFGSGTRLTVV.

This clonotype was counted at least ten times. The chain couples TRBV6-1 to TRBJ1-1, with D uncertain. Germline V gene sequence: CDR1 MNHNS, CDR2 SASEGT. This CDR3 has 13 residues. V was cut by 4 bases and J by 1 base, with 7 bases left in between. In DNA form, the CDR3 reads TGTGCCAGCAGTGTCAACAGGAACACTGAAGCTTTCTTT. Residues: CASSVNRNTEAFF.

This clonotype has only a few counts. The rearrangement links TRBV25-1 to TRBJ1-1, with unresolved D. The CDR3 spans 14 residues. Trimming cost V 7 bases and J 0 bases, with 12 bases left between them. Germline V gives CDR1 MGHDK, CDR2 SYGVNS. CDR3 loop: CASTPSGLNTEAFF. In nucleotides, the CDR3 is TGTGCCAGCACCCCATCCGGGCTGAACACTGAAGCTTTCTTT. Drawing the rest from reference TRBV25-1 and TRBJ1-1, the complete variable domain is EADIYQTPRYLVIGTGKKITLECSQTMGHDKMYWYQQDPGMELHLIHYSYGVNSTEKGDLSSESTVSRIRTEHFPLTLESARPSHTSQYLCASTPSGLNTEAFFGQGTRLTVV.

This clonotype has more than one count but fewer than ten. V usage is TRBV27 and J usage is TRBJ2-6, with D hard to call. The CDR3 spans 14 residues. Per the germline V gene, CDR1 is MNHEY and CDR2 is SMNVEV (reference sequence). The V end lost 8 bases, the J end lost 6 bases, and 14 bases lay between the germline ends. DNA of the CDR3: TGTGCCAGCCGAAAATTCGAGGTGGCCAACGTCCTGACTTTC. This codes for CASRKFEVANVLTF.

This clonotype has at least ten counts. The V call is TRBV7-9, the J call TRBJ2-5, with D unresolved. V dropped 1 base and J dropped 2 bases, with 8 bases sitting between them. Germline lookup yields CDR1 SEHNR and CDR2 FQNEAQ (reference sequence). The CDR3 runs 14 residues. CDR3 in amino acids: CASSLVAPQETQYF. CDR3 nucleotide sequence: TGTGCCAGCAGCTTAGTGGCCCCTCAAGAGACCCAGTACTTC.

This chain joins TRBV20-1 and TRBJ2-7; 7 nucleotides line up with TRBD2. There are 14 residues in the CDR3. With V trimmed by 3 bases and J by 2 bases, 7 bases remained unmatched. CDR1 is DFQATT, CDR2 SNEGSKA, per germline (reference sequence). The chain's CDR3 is CSASEKREPYEQYF. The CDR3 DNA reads TGCAGTGCTAGTGAGAAGCGGGAACCCTACGAGCAGTACTTC.

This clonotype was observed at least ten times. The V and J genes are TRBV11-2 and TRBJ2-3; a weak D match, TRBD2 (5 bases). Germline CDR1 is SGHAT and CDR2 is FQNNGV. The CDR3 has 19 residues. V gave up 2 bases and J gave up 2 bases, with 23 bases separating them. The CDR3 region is CASSLTKRVEVGYTDTQYF. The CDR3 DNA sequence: TGTGCCAGCAGCTTAACCAAACGTGTGGAGGTCGGGTACACAGATACGCAGTATTTT.

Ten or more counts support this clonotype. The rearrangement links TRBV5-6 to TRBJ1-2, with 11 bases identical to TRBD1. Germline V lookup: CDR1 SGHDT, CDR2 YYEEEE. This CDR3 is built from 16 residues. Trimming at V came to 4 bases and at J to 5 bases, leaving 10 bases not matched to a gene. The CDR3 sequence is CASSPGTGGHHYGYTF. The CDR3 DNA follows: TGTGCCAGCAGCCCCGGGACAGGGGGACATCATTATGGCTACACCTTC.

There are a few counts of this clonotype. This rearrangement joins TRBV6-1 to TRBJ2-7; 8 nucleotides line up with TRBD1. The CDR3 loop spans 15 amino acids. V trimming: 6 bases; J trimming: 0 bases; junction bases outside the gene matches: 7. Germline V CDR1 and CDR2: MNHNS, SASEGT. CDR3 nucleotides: TGTGCCAGCAGGTCGGTGACAGGGGCCTCCTACGAGCAGTACTTC. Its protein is CASRSVTGASYEQYF.

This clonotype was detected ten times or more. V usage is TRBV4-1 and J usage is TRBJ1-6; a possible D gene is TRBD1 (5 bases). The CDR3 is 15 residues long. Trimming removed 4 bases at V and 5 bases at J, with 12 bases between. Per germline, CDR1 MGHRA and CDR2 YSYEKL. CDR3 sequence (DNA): TGCGCCAGCAGCCCACCCGACAGAGATAATTCACCCCTCCACTTT. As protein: CASSPPDRDNSPLHF.

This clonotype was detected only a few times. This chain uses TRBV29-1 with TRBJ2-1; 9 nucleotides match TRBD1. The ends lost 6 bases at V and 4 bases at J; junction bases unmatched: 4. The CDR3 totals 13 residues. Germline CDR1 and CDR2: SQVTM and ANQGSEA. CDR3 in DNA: TGCAGCGTGGGGGGACAGGGATACAATGAGCAGTTCTTC. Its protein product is CSVGGQGYNEQFF.

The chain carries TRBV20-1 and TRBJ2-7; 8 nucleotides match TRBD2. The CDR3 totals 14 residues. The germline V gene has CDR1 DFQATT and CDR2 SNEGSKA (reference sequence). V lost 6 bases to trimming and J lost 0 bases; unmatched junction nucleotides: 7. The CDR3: CSARLARSSYEQYF. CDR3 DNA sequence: TGCAGTGCAAGACTAGCGAGGAGCTCCTACGAGCAGTACTTC.